One sample yielded the 2 T cell receptor beta chains listed below, sequenced in a study of cytomegalovirus exposure and HLA in healthy donors. A multiplex PCR was run with 60 Vbeta primers and 13 Jbeta primers. Method: immunoSEQ multiplex PCR; TCRdb's copy keeps in-frame clones and lacks some. The sample carries tens of thousands of clones, more than 55% recorded once. Sequencing used PBMCs. These receptors came from a male donor in good health and CMV-seropositive.

The V call is TRBV27, the J call TRBJ2-3, with 12 bases identical to TRBD2. V lost 10 bases, J lost 5 bases, and 10 bases stayed unmatched. This CDR3 has 15 residues. Germline assignment: CDR1 MNHEY and CDR2 SMNVEV (reference sequence). CDR3 DNA sequence: TGTGCCACCGCTGGACTAGCGGGATTCAGAGATACGCAGTATTTT. Translated: CATAGLAGFRDTQYF.

The chain recombines TRBV5-6 with TRBJ2-7; TRBD1 is a possible D gene (5 bases). Per the germline V gene, CDR1 is SGHDT and CDR2 is YYEEEE. CDR3 size: 13 residues. V lost 4 bases to trimming and J lost 4 bases, with 12 bases between them. The CDR3 region has the DNA TGTGCCAGCAGCCTTCGACAGACTTACGAGCAGTACTTC. It codes for CASSLRQTYEQYF.